One sample yielded the 6 T cell receptor beta chains listed below, sequenced in a study of cytomegalovirus exposure and HLA in healthy donors (dated by TCRdb to the late 2010s). Receptors were amplified or captured by the immunoSEQ multiplex PCR assay. The multiplex PCR relied on a mix of 60 forward primers for TCR Vbeta segments and 13 reverse primers for TCR Jbeta segments. What TCRdb holds here is the immuneACCESS table cut down to in-frame rearrangements. Part of the clones is not present; checked against another copy, under half of the missing clones reflect an unresolved V gene, and the others are unexplained. This sample is represented by approximately 160,000 clones; about 65% of them were singletons. Clones ranked in the top ten supply 4.5% of the sample. Sample: PBMCs. Every receptor here comes from a woman aged 18-35 years in good health and CMV-seropositive.

The chain is built from TRBV30 and TRBJ2-5; possibly TRBD2 for D (5 bases). CDR1 is GTSNPN, CDR2 SVGIG, per germline (reference sequence). CDR3 length: 14 residues. V was shortened by 2 bases and J by 1 base, with 11 bases between the two germline ends. CDR3 sequence (DNA): TGTGCCTGGAGTCCGGGCGGGTCCCAAGAGACCCAGTACTTC. The encoded protein is CAWSPGGSQETQYF.

V is TRBV5-6 and J is TRBJ2-5, with TRBD1 as a possible D gene (5 bases). The CDR3 length is 15 residues. Trimming left V 7 bases short and J 1 base short, with 17 bases between. In germline, CDR1 is SGHDT, CDR2 YYEEEE. In DNA form, the CDR3 reads TGTGCCAGCCATATGGGGCACCAGGCCCAAGAGACCCAGTACTTC. Amino acids: CASHMGHQAQETQYF.

CDR3: CASSLGLAGFEQYF. The CDR3 bases are TGTGCCAGCAGCTTAGGCCTAGCGGGATTCGAGCAGTACTTC. V and J are TRBV7-2 and TRBJ2-7, with TRBD2 identical over 9 bases. Trimming at V came to 1 base and at J to 6 bases, leaving 4 bases not matched to a gene. Germline CDR1 SGHTA, CDR2 FQGNSA. The CDR3 has 14 residues. Looking up the rest from reference TRBV7-2 and TRBJ2-7 gives the full variable domain: GAGVSQSPSNKVTEKGKDVELRCDPISGHTALYWYRQSLGQGLEFLIYFQGNSAPDKSGLPSDRFSAERTGGSVSTLTIQRTQQEDSAVYLCASSLGLAGFEQYFGPGTRLTVT.

The J gene is TRBJ1-2, the V gene TRBV4-1; 10 bases fit TRBD1. Looked up from germline, CDR1 is MGHRA and CDR2 is YSYEKL. The CDR3 runs 16 residues. Trimming cost V 2 bases and J 6 bases; bases outside gene matches: 9. The CDR3 nucleotides read TGCGCCAGCAGCCAATCTGGGACAGGGGATTGGGATGGCTACACCTTC. It is translated as CASSQSGTGDWDGYTF.

V and J are TRBV2 and TRBJ2-1, with 13 bases matching TRBD2. The trim removed 5 bases at V and 6 bases at J, leaving 4 bases unmatched. Germline CDR1 is SNHLY and CDR2 is FYNNEI. The CDR3 totals 15 residues. The CDR3 protein is CASSTGTSGTNEQFF. The CDR3 DNA reads as TGTGCCAGCAGTACCGGGACTAGCGGGACCAATGAGCAGTTCTTC.

This chain joins TRBV5-1 and TRBJ1-2, with 7 bases lining up with TRBD1. The germline CDR1 and CDR2 sequences are SGHRS and YFSETQ. The CDR3 is 15 amino acids. V lost 4 bases, J lost 5 bases, and 11 bases stayed unmatched. The CDR3 loop reads CASSLDRATSYGYTF. For the CDR3, the DNA is TGCGCCAGCAGCCTCGACAGGGCCACATCATATGGCTACACCTTC. The full variable domain, in which reference TRBV5-1 and TRBJ1-2 provide the parts outside the CDR3, is KAGVTQTPRYLIKTRGQQVTLSCSPISGHRSVSWYQQTPGQGLQFLFEYFSETQRNKGNFPGRFSGRQFSNSRSEMNVSTLELGDSALYLCASSLDRATSYGYTFGSGTRLTVV.